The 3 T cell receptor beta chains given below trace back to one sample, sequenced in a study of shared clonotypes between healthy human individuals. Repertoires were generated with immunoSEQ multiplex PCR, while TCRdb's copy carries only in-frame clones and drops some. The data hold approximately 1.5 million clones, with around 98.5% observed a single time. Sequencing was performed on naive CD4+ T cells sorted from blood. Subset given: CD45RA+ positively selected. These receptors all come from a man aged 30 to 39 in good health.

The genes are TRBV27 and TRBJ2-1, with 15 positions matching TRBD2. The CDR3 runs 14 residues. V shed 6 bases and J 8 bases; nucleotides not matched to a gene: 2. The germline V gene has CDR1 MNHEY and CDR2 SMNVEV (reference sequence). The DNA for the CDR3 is TGTGCCAGCAGCCGGACTAGCGGGAGGGATGAGCAGTTCTTC. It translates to CASSRTSGRDEQFF.

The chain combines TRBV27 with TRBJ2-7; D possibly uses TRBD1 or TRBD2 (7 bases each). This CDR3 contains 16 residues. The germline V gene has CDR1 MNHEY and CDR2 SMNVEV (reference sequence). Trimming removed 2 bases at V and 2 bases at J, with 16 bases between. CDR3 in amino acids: CASSLIGGTVTYEQYF. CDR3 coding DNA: TGTGCCAGCAGTTTAATCGGGGGGACAGTAACCTACGAGCAGTACTTC.

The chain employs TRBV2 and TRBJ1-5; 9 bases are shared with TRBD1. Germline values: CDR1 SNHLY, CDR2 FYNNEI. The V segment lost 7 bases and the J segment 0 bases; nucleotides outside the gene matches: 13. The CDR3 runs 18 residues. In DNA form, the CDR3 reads TGTGCCAGCACACTGTTACCCAGGGACAGGGTTAGCAATCAGCCCCAGCATTTT. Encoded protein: CASTLLPRDRVSNQPQHF.